The source of this TCR beta chain is a study of CD8 T cells in Susac syndrome. The RNA input was about 0.5 to 1 ug, and it was reverse transcribed with random hexamers. Amplification of the TCR beta CDR3 was carried out by immunoSEQ multiplex PCR, which spanned a total of 54 Vbeta and 13 Jbeta segments. TCRdb passed the immunoSEQ multiplex PCR reads through MiXCR, listing each CDR3 protein once. Of about 90,000 distinct CDR3 sequences detected, over 85% appear once; the ten largest clones hold 0.3% to 0.4%. In blood CD8+ and CD4+ T cells, TCR beta underwent sequencing. The healthy controls were matched to patients by age and sex. Negative isolation yielded CD4+ and CD8+ T cells, and FACS enriched TEMRA cells. The CDR3 covers 14 residues. V was trimmed by 2 bases and J by 1 base, leaving 7 bases between them. CDR1 and CDR2 (germline): SGDLS, YYNGEE.

The TCR sequence derives from a human donor in good health. V gene TRBV9 combines with J gene TRBJ1-3; no firm D call. Specimen: CD8+ T cells from PBMCs. This CDR3 reads CASSVGDSGNTIYF. The DNA of the CDR3 is TGTGCCAGCAGCGTCGGGGATTCTGGAAACACCATATATTTT.